The 15 T cell receptor beta chains below come from one sample, sequenced in a study of cytomegalovirus exposure and HLA in healthy donors. The PCR contained 60 Vbeta and 13 Jbeta primers. The assay was immunoSEQ multiplex PCR, and TCRdb's table has in-frame clones only and misses some. Of roughly 160,000 clones in the sample, about 80% were seen once. Sample: PBMCs. These receptor sequences come from a man aged 25-45 years in good health and CMV-seronegative.

The chain carries TRBV6-1 and TRBJ1-5; D is uncertain. Looked up from germline, CDR1 is MNHNS and CDR2 is SASEGT. CDR3 length: 16 amino acids. Trimming removed 2 bases at V and 0 bases at J, with 11 bases between. CDR3 bases: TGTGCCAGCAGTGAATTCGCAAGCTATAGCAATCAGCCCCAGCATTTT. It codes for CASSEFASYSNQPQHF.

A few counts support this clone. V is TRBV11-2 and J is TRBJ2-5; D not certain. Trimming pared 5 bases from V and 0 bases from J, leaving 10 bases between. This CDR3 contains 14 residues. Germline V gives CDR1 SGHAT, CDR2 FQNNGV. The CDR3 spells CASSRNIDQETQYF. In DNA, the CDR3 is TGTGCCAGCAGCCGAAACATCGACCAAGAGACCCAGTACTTC.

A few counts support this clone. Other DNA sequences in this specimen translate into the identical CDR3. J is TRBJ1-1 and V is TRBV5-1, with a weak D call TRBD1 (6 bases). This CDR3 region has 15 residues. The germline V gene encodes CDR1 SGHRS and CDR2 YFSETQ. V was shortened by 1 base and J by 1 base, with 11 bases between the two germline ends. The CDR3 region is CASSLRQGQNTEAFF. As DNA, the CDR3 is TGCGCCAGCAGCTTGAGGCAGGGGCAGAACACTGAAGCTTTCTTT.

The chain couples TRBV19 to TRBJ1-5, with 7 bases lining up with TRBD1. The CDR3 extends over 14 amino acids. J lost 5 bases, V lost 7 bases, and 8 bases had no gene match. Germline V CDR1 and CDR2: LNHDA, SQIVND (reference sequence). The CDR3 nucleotides read TGTGCCAGTAATGTCGGACAGGTGGATCAGCCCCAGCATTTT. It specifies CASNVGQVDQPQHF.

The genes are TRBV18 and TRBJ1-5; possible D gene TRBD1, 6 bases. This CDR3 is 17 amino acids long. CDR1 is KGHSH, CDR2 LQKENI, per germline. V was clipped by 3 bases and J by 1 base, with 16 bases between them. The CDR3: CASSPPMGAGSNQPQHF. The CDR3 nucleotides are TGTGCCAGCTCACCCCCGATGGGGGCTGGGAGCAATCAGCCCCAGCATTTT.

V is TRBV7-6 and J is TRBJ2-3, with a tentative D call TRBD2 (6 bases). This CDR3 spans 17 amino acids. The V gene's germline CDR1 is SGHVS and CDR2 FNYEAQ. V was pared by 0 bases and J by 1 base, with 14 bases between. CDR3: CASSLAPPGVGTDTQYF. As DNA, the CDR3 is TGTGCCAGCAGCTTAGCGCCCCCGGGAGTAGGCACAGATACGCAGTATTTT.

The chain employs TRBV4-1 and TRBJ2-7; D is perhaps TRBD1 (5 bases). The germline V gene has CDR1 MGHRA and CDR2 YSYEKL. This CDR3 spans 17 amino acids. V shed 0 bases and J shed 5 bases, with 20 bases lying between them. The CDR3 is CASSQEVDGQGSNEQYF. The CDR3 coding sequence is TGCGCCAGCAGCCAAGAGGTAGATGGGCAGGGCAGCAACGAGCAGTACTTC.

DNA for the CDR3: TGTGCCAGCAGCGGAGGGGTTTCCCCCTACGAGCAGTACTTC. It encodes CASSGGVSPYEQYF. The chain couples TRBV7-8 to TRBJ2-7, with D possibly TRBD2 on 6 matching bases. The CDR3 consists of 14 residues. CDR1 is SGHVS and CDR2 is FQNEAQ in the germline V gene. Deletions cut 5 bases from V and 2 bases from J, with 13 bases between.

This chain links TRBV6-6 with TRBJ2-7; TRBD1 might be the D (5 bases). The germline V and J ends were trimmed by 0 bases and 5 bases, with 14 bases remaining between them. In germline, CDR1 is MNHNY, CDR2 SVGAGI (reference sequence). The CDR3 is made up of 15 amino acids. CDR3 nucleotides: TGTGCCAGCAGTTACTCGAGCGTCAGGGAAAACGAGCAGTACTTC. Its protein is CASSYSSVRENEQYF.

The CDR3 nucleotides are TGTGCCAGCTCACCGACAGGGCTTAAGAACACCGGGGAGCTGTTTTTT. Its protein product is CASSPTGLKNTGELFF. This chain uses TRBV18 with TRBJ2-2; 7 bases align to TRBD1. Trimming at V came to 3 bases and at J to 1 base, leaving 5 bases not matched to a gene. Germline loops: CDR1 KGHSH, CDR2 LQKENI. The CDR3 runs to 16 residues.

The V and J genes are TRBV4-1 and TRBJ2-1, with TRBD2 as a possible D gene (5 bases). V gave up 4 bases and J gave up 0 bases, with 10 bases separating them. From germline, CDR1 is MGHRA and CDR2 YSYEKL. The CDR3 sequence is 15 residues long. In DNA form, the CDR3 reads TGCGCCAGCAGCCTCCTGGGGAGCTCCTACAATGAGCAGTTCTTC. Translating gives CASSLLGSSYNEQFF.

This rearrangement joins TRBV5-4 to TRBJ1-2; no reliable D call. V lost 3 bases and J lost 8, with 26 bases in between. Germline-derived CDR1 and CDR2 are SGHNT and YYREEE (reference sequence). The CDR3 extends over 17 amino acids. CDR3 DNA sequence: TGTGCCAGCAGCTATGACATTAGGCGTGCCATACCCAAGGGCTACACCTTC. It encodes CASSYDIRRAIPKGYTF.

The chain carries TRBV7-9 and TRBJ2-1, with a tentative D call TRBD1 (6 bases). Trimming cost V 8 bases and J 8 bases, with 13 bases left between them. Germline V gene sequence: CDR1 SEHNR, CDR2 FQNEAQ (reference sequence). This CDR3 comprises 12 residues. The CDR3 region is CASGDIGDEQFF. CDR3 in DNA: TGTGCCAGCGGGGACATTGGAGATGAGCAGTTCTTC.

V and J are TRBV25-1 and TRBJ2-5; D may be TRBD2 (5 bases). Trimming shortened V by 5 bases and J by 1 base, and 8 bases separated the two germline ends. CDR3 length: 13 amino acids. The germline V gene encodes CDR1 MGHDK and CDR2 SYGVNS. CDR3 sequence reads: CASSQRFQETQYF. The CDR3 nucleotides read TGTGCCAGCAGTCAGCGGTTCCAAGAGACCCAGTACTTC.

The chain has TRBV4-1 and TRBJ2-3, with TRBD1 matching 11 bases. With V trimmed by 4 bases and J by 3 bases, 9 bases remained unmatched. The CDR3 contains 17 residues. Per germline, CDR1 MGHRA and CDR2 YSYEKL. DNA of the CDR3: TGCGCCAGCAGCCCTCGGACAGGGGGCTTTCGAACAGATACGCAGTATTTT. Translation gives CASSPRTGGFRTDTQYF.